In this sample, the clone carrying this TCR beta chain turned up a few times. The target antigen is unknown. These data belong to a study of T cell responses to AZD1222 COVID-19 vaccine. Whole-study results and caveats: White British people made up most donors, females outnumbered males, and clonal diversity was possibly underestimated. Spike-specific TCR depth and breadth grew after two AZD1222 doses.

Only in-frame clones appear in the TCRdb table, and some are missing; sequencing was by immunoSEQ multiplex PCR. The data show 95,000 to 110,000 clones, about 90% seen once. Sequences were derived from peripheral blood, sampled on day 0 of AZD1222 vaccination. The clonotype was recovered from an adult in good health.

The CDR3 region is CASSAQTDRSNEQFF. CDR3 nucleotides: TGTGCCAGCAGCGCCCAGACCGACAGGTCCAATGAGCAGTTCTTC. The V and J genes are TRBV9 and TRBJ2-1; a weak D match, TRBD1 (6 bases). The CDR3 has 15 amino acids. V was cut by 3 bases and J by 6 bases, with 16 bases left in between. Looked up from germline, CDR1 is SGDLS and CDR2 is YYNGEE.